The rows below give T cell receptor beta chains drawn from one sample of a study of T cells in localized non-small cell lung cancer. The data were produced by immunoSEQ multiplex PCR, yet TCRdb's version contains in-frame clones alone and is incomplete. The table lists approximately 4,000 clones, about a quarter of them singletons. This material consisted of lung tumor tissue, taken before any cancer treatment. The receptor source for this set is a man aged 40-75 years with stage II lung adenocarcinoma. CDR3s include the opening cysteine and the closing phenylalanine or tryptophan. D genes are given only for firm matches. Size tells how often a clone was seen (once, few, many) or the class of an expanded clone, and some rows leave it out.

CDR3: CASSLNPRLAGHTTDTQYF
DNA: TGTGCCAGCAGTCTAAACCCGAGACTAGCGGGGCACACCACAGATACGCAGTATTTT
D: TRBD2
J: TRBJ2-3
size: -
V: TRBV28

CDR3: CASSQANSGNTIYF
DNA: TGTGCCAGCAGCCAAGCGAATTCTGGAAACACCATATATTTT
D: -
J: TRBJ1-3
size: -
V: TRBV14

CDR3: CSVGPGSYNEQFF
DNA: TGCAGCGTTGGTCCAGGGTCCTACAATGAGCAGTTCTTC
D: -
J: TRBJ2-1
size: -
V: TRBV29-1

CDR3: CATSGGVAGGKPQHF
DNA: TGTGCCACCAGCGGTGGGGTGGCAGGGGGTAAGCCCCAGCATTTT
D: TRBD1
J: TRBJ1-5
size: -
V: TRBV15

CDR3: CASSRAGNTEAFF
DNA: TGTGCCAGCAGTCGGGCAGGGAACACTGAAGCTTTCTTT
D: -
J: TRBJ1-1
size: -
V: TRBV6-8

CDR3: CASSDRGPYNEQFF
DNA: TGTGCCAGCAGTGACAGGGGTCCCTACAATGAGCAGTTCTTC
D: TRBD1
J: TRBJ2-1
size: many
V: TRBV6-8

CDR3: CARHGAGEGTDTQYF
DNA: TGTGCCAGGCACGGGGCCGGGGAAGGCACAGATACGCAGTATTTT
D: -
J: TRBJ2-3
size: few
V: TRBV9

CDR3: CATSRDGGTGSVEQYF
DNA: TGTGCCACCAGCAGAGATGGTGGGACAGGGTCCGTCGAGCAGTACTTC
D: TRBD1
J: TRBJ2-7
size: few
V: TRBV15

CDR3: CASGSGGPYNEQFF
DNA: TGTGCCAGCGGGAGTGGGGGGCCCTACAATGAGCAGTTCTTC
D: -
J: TRBJ2-1
size: -
V: TRBV18

CDR3: CASRGQAYNEQFF
DNA: TGTGCCAGCAGAGGACAGGCCTACAATGAGCAGTTCTTC
D: TRBD1
J: TRBJ2-1
size: -
V: TRBV9

CDR3: CASSLVLRGAGNTEAFF
DNA: TGTGCCAGCAGCTTAGTATTGAGGGGCGCAGGGAACACTGAAGCTTTCTTT
D: -
J: TRBJ1-1
size: few
V: TRBV11-3

CDR3: CASSQGNSPLHF
DNA: TGCGCCAGCAGCCAAGGGAATTCACCCCTCCACTTT
D: -
J: TRBJ1-6
size: -
V: TRBV4-1

CDR3: CASSIGSYNEQFF
DNA: TGTGCCAGTAGTATAGGCTCCTACAATGAGCAGTTCTTC
D: -
J: TRBJ2-1
size: -
V: TRBV19

CDR3: CASSFSTGGFATGANVLTF
DNA: TGTGCCAGCAGCTTCTCGACAGGTGGATTTGCTACTGGGGCCAACGTCCTGACTTTC
D: -
J: TRBJ2-6
size: -
V: TRBV11-3

CDR3: CASSGQAGGGGGYTF
DNA: TGTGCCAGCAGTGGGCAAGCAGGAGGGGGCGGAGGCTACACCTTC
D: TRBD1
J: TRBJ1-2
size: -
V: TRBV25-1

CDR3: CASSLGTGGAYGYTF
DNA: TGTGCCAGCAGCTTAGGGACAGGGGGCGCCTATGGCTACACCTTC
D: TRBD1
J: TRBJ1-2
size: few
V: TRBV11-3

CDR3: CATSATAGWGPYNEQFF
DNA: TGTGCCACCAGCGCTACGGCGGGGTGGGGGCCCTACAATGAGCAGTTCTTC
D: -
J: TRBJ2-1
size: few
V: TRBV15